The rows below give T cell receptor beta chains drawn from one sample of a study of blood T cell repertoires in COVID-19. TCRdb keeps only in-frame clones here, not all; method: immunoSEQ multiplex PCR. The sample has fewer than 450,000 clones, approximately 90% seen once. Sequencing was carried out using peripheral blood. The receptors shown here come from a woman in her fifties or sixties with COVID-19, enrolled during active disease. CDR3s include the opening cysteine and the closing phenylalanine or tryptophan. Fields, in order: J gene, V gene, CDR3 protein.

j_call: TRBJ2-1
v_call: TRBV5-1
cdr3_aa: CASSFSGQDYNEQFF

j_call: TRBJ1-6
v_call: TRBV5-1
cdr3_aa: CASSGGTANSPLHF

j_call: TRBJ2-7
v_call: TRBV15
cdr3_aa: CATSRVYSLYEQYF

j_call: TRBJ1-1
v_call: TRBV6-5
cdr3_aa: CASRRGPNTEAFF

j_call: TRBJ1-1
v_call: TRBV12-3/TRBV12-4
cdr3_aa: CASTVNDRGEAFF

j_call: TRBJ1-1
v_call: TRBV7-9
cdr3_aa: CASSISGLNTEAFF

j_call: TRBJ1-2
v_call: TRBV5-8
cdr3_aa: CASERVPNAGYTF

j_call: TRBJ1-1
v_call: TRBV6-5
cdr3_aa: CASSPDWTSGIAFF

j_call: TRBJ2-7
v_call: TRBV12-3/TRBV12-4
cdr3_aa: CASSRGYEQYF

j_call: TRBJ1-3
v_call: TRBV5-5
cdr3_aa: CASSFLEQGTLLSGNTIYF

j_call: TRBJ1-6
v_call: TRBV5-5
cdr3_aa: CASSLLIGQANSPLHF

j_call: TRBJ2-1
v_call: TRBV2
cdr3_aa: CASTPYNEQFF

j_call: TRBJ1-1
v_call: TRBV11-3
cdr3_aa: CASSPFLTIPRGDTEAFF

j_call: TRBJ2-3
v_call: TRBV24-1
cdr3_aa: CATSDENPTGDADTQYF

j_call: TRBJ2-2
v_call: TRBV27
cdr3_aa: CASSPGLDVWGELFF

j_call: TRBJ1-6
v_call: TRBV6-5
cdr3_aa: CASRRGGSGNSPLHF

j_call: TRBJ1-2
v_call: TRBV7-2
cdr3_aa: CASSPGTANYGYTF

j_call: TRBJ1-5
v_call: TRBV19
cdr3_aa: CASSLLRGEPQHF

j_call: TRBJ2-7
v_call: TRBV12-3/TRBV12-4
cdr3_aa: CASTRRGKREQYF

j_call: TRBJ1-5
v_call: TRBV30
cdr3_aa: CAWSSSSGPNQPQHF

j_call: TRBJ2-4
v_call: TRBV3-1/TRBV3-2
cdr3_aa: CASSQEGRLGNIQYF

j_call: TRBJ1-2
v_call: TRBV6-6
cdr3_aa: CASRAGTNYGYTF

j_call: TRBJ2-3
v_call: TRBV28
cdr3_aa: CASSWGTSGGPTDTQYF

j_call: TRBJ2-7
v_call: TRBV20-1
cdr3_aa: CSASPSDGGGRYEQYF

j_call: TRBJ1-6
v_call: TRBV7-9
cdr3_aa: CASSLDGDRFLHF

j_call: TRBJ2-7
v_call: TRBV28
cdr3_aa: CASHTGSYEQYF

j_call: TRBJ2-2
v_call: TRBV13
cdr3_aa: CASRRQGYAGELFF

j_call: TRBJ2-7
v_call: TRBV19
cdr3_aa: CASSPGQDSYEQYF

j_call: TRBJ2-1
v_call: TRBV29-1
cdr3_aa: CSVGGQGVYNEQFF

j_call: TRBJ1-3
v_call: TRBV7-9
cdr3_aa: CASSLLAGTTGNTIYF

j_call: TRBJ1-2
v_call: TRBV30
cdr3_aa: CAWSQARGGYTF

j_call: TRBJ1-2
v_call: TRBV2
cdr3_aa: CASSEPTGSYGYTF

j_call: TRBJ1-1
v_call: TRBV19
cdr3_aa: CASRRGGNTEAFF

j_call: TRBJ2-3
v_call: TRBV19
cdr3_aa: CASSMRLADTQYF

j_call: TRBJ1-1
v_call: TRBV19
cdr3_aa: CASSFYGTEAFF

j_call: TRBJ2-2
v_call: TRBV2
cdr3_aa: CASIDWTGGTGELFF

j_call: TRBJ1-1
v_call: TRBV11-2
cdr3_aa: CASSFRGQGLTEAFF

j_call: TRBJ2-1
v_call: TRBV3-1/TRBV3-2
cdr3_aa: CASSQRGGAPGEQFF

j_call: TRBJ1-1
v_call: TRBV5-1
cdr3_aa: CASTLQGSYTEAFF

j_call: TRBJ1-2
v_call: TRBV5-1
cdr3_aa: CASSLDRARGYTF

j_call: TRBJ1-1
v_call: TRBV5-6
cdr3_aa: CASSPGHLGVNTEAFF

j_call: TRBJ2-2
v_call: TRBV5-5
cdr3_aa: CASSLGLAGAVGELFF

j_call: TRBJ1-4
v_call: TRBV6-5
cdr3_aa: CATSFSNNEKLFF

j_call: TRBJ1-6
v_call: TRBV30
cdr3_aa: CAWSFAQVPSLHF

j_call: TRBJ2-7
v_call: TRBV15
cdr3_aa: CATSRDLSGAYEQYF

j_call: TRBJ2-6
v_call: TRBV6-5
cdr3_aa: CASLSGANVLTF

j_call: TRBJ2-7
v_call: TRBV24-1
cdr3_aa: CATSDSTAYEQYF

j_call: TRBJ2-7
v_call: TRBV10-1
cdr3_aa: CASSKSGGYEQYF

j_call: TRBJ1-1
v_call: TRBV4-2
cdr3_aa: CASSQGRQGQKAFF

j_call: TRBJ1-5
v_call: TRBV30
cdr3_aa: CAWGTGLNQPQHF

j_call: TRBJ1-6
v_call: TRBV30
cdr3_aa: CAWSVGDSNNSPLHF

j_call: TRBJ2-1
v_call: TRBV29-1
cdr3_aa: CSVPGTAYNEQFF

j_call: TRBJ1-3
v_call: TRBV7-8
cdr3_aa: CASSPRGVSGNTIYF

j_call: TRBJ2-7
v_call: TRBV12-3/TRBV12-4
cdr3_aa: CASRRTGADEQYF